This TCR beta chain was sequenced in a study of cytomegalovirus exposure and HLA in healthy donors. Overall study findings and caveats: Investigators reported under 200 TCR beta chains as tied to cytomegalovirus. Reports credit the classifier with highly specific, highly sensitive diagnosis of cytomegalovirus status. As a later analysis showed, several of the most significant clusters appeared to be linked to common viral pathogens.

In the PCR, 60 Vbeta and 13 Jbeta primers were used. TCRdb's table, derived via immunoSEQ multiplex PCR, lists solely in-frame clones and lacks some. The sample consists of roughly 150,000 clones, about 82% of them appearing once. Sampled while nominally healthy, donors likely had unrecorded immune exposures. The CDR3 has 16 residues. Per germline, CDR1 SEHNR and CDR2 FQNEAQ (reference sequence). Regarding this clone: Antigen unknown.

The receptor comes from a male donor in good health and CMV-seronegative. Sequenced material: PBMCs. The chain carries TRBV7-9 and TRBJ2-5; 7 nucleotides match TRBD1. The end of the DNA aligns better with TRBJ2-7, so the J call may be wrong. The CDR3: CASSLEVTGSSYEQYF. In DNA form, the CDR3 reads TGTGCCAGCAGCTTAGAAGTGACAGGGAGCTCCTACGAGCAGTACTTC.